This entry lists 22 T cell receptor delta chains sequenced from one sample in a study of DNA immune sequencing with unique molecular identifiers. All 8 TRDV and 4 TRDJ genes were targeted in 32-plex amplification of genomic DNA. Adapter PCR followed roughly 3 barcoding PCR cycles that attached a 12-nucleotide UMI. TCRdb reprocessed the multiplex PCR reads through CATT. The table lists about 720 delta-chain clones, 8.5% to 10% of them singletons. Sequenced material: gamma-delta T cells from PBMCs. Source of these receptors: a human donor in good health.

This clone was counted a few times. This sequence is one base from a far larger clone and is likely a read error. Other nucleotide sequences in the sample specify the same CDR3. The CDR3 sequence: CACDDVQWGIRSSDKLIF. The CDR3 DNA reads TGTGCCTGTGATGACGTACAATGGGGGATACGAAGCTCCGATAAACTCATCTTT. The chain joins TRDV2 to TRDJ1, with 11 nucleotides matching TRDD3. Germline V gene sequence: CDR1 GEAIGNYY, CDR2 EKD. Losses at the gene ends were 4 bases for V and 3 bases for J; bases not matched to a gene: 15. This CDR3 is 18 amino acids long.

Regarding this clone: A far larger clone is one base from this, pointing to a likely read error. It is unclear where the CDR3 begins or ends on the DNA, so no DNA is shown, and the CDR3 is as TCRdb lists it. The J segment was not called; the V segment is TRAV29/DV5; the table names TRDD3, a call not compared with the DNA. Germline V gene data show CDR1 as NSMFDY and CDR2 as ISSIKDK. Termini included, the CDR3 measures 26 amino acids. CDR3 protein: CSVLLCSIVPFSRFILGVPYTYKLIF.

Comment on this clone: A much more abundant neighbour one base away suggests this may be a read error. The chain is built from TRDV2 and TRDJ1; D is ambiguous. The CDR3 sequence is 14 residues long. CDR1 and CDR2 (germline): GEAIGNYY, EKD. CDR3 loop: CACDPILRRDKPIF. The CDR3 coding sequence is TGTGCCTGTGACCCGATCCTGCGACGCGATAAACCCATCTTT.

About this clone itself: In the same sample, other DNA sequences code for this CDR3. Although no V gene was called, TRDJ1 is the J gene. The length of the CDR3 is 17 residues. In nucleotides, the CDR3 is TGTGCTCTTGGGGAACTCGCCCCGGCAAGAATACCCTATAAACTCATCTTT. Its translation: CALGELAPARIPYKLIF.

As regards this clone: A far more abundant clone sits one base away, making this likely a read error. The rearrangement uses TRDV2 and TRDJ1; 8 bases are a match to TRDD3. The CDR3 has 15 residues. Germline-derived CDR1 and CDR2 are GEAIGNYY and EKD. The CDR3 sequence: CACDTLTGGSDILIF. CDR3 nucleotide sequence: TGTGCCTGTGACACGCTTACTGGGGGCTCCGATATACTCATCTTT.

A few counts support this clone. This sequence is one base from a far larger clone and is likely a read error. Other DNA sequences within the sample encode an identical CDR3. This chain joins TRDV2 and TRDJ1; TRDD3 agrees at 11 bases. The CDR3 extends over 20 amino acids. Unmatched junction bases numbered 18, after V lost 4 bases and J lost 0 bases. Germline V gives CDR1 GEAIGNYY, CDR2 EKD. The CDR3 DNA reads TGTGCCTGTGATACCATGCTACTGGGGGATAAGAAGCCTAACACCGATAAACTCATCTTT. It yields the protein CACDTMLLGDKKPNTDKLIF.

CDR3: CACDPVLGTLPYTDKLIF. As DNA, the CDR3 is TGTGCCTGTGACCCGGTACTGGGGACTCTTCCCTACACCGATAAACTCATCTTT. No call was made for the V gene; the J gene is TRDJ1; the table's D call TRDD3 went unverified against the DNA. The CDR3 totals 18 residues.

The rearrangement uses TRDV2 and TRDJ1, with 12 bases identical to TRDD3. The CDR3 sequence is 24 residues long. In germline, CDR1 is GEAIGNYY, CDR2 EKD. J gave up 3 bases and V 1 base, and 29 bases lay outside the gene matches. CDR3 region: CACDTLDPSERPGGYAYNADKLIF. The CDR3 nucleotides read TGTGCCTGTGACACACTAGACCCCTCGGAGAGGCCTGGGGGATACGCGTATAATGCCGATAAACTCATCTTT.

About this clone: Translating this DNA gives a protein that differs at residue 10 from the TCRdb one, which belongs to a much larger clone; a read error is likely, and the protein shown is this translation. The V call is TRDV2, the J call TRDJ1; no firm D call. Germline V gives CDR1 GEAIGNYY, CDR2 EKD. V shed 3 bases and J shed 5 bases, with 21 bases lying between them. This CDR3 is built from 16 residues. CDR3 protein: CACDPLGLVREDKLIF. CDR3 DNA sequence: TGTGCCTGTGACCCTCTTGGGTTGGTGAGAGAGGATAAACTCATCTTT.

The V gene is TRDV2, the J gene TRDJ3; 8 bases map to TRDD3. J was trimmed by 0 bases and V by 1 base; bases with no gene match: 10. The length of the CDR3 is 20 residues. The germline V gene has CDR1 GEAIGNYY and CDR2 EKD. This CDR3 reads CACDTAGGVHRSWDTRQMFF. CDR3 nucleotide sequence: TGTGCCTGTGACACGGCTGGGGGAGTCCACCGCTCCTGGGACACCCGACAGATGTTTTTC.

In regard to this clone: Given a far larger clone just one base away, this is likely a sequencing read error. Other DNA sequences in this specimen translate into the identical CDR3. This chain joins TRDV2 and TRDJ1; the match to TRDD3 covers 9 bases. CDR3 length: 17 residues. Germline V gene sequence: CDR1 GEAIGNYY, CDR2 EKD. The CDR3 reads CACDLLGDSEYTDKLIF. The CDR3 coding sequence is TGTGCCTGTGATCTACTGGGGGACTCCGAGTACACAGATAAACTCATCTTT.

By proportion, this clone is large. This chain links TRDV3 with TRDJ1, with 9 bases identical to TRDD3. Germline values: CDR1 TVYSNPD, CDR2 GDNSRS (reference sequence). Trimming at V came to 5 bases and at J to 0 bases, leaving 22 bases not matched to a gene. The CDR3 is made up of 19 amino acids. This CDR3 is CAPAQGATTGGGYTDKLIF. CDR3 nucleotide sequence: TGTGCCCCCGCCCAGGGTGCGACTACTGGGGGAGGGTACACCGATAAACTCATCTTT.

Judged by abundance, this clone is hyperexpanded. Other DNA sequences of this sample code for an identical CDR3. The genes are TRDV2 and TRDJ1; D possibly corresponds to TRDD3 (5 bases). Germline V gene lookup returns CDR1 GEAIGNYY and CDR2 EKD. CDR3 length equals 15 residues. Trimming pared 2 bases from V and 7 bases from J, leaving 19 bases between. The CDR3 nucleotides are TGTGCCTGTGACATCTTGGGGAAGCCAGGGGGTAAACTCATCTTT. Protein sequence: CACDILGKPGGKLIF.

A note on this clone: A read error likely explains this, since a far larger clone differs by one base. V and J are TRDV2 and TRDJ1; D remains ambiguous. This CDR3 region has 18 residues. Trimming took off 0 bases at V and 1 base at J, with 20 bases between the two ends. CDR1 and CDR2 (germline): GEAIGNYY, EKD. The CDR3 region is CACDTLSLPTDCTDKLIF. CDR3 nucleotides: TGTGCCTGTGACACCCTCAGCCTCCCAACCGATTGCACCGATAAACTCATCTTT.

As regards this clone: TCRdb's protein, taken from a much larger clone, differs from this DNA's translation at residue 12, likely owing to a read error; the protein displayed comes from the DNA. This rearrangement joins TRDV2 to TRDJ1; D uncertain. Trimming pared 3 bases from V and 7 bases from J, leaving 23 bases between. Looked up from germline, CDR1 is GEAIGNYY and CDR2 is EKD. This CDR3 spans 16 amino acids. Here the CDR3 reads CACDPLGLVSEGKLIF. Here the CDR3 DNA reads TGTGCCTGTGACCCTCTTGGGTTGGTGAGTGAGGGTAAACTCATCTTT.

Of note for this clone: A read error is likely here: a far larger clone is one base away. The rearrangement uses TRDV2 and TRDJ3; 11 bases agree with TRDD3. The CDR3 runs to 22 residues. Germline values: CDR1 GEAIGNYY, CDR2 EKD. Trimming at V came to 3 bases and at J to 0 bases, leaving 15 bases not matched to a gene. The CDR3 DNA reads as TGTGCCTGTGACGGCGTACTGGGGGATATCCCCCCCCGCTCCTGGGACACCCGACAGATGTTTTTC. Its translation is CACDGVLGDIPPRSWDTRQMFF.

This clone is deemed medium-sized. The chain combines TRDV2 with TRDJ1; 8 bases agree with TRDD3. V shed 0 bases, J shed 0 bases, and the junction held 11 bases outside the gene matches. The germline V gene encodes CDR1 GEAIGNYY and CDR2 EKD. The CDR3 has 18 amino acids. CDR3 sequence (DNA): TGTGCCTGTGACACCGTAGCTGGGGGACGAAGGTACACCGATAAACTCATCTTT. Translating gives CACDTVAGGRRYTDKLIF.

As concerns this clone: A far larger clone is only one base removed, so a read error is likely. J gene TRDJ1 was identified, but the V gene was not called; TRDD3, the table's D call, lacks a check against the DNA. This CDR3 is built from 15 residues. The CDR3 loop reads CACDTLGRYTDKLIF. CDR3 sequence (DNA): TGTGCCTGTGACACTCTAGGGCGTTACACCGATAAACTCATCTTT.

By share of the sample, this clone is medium-sized (0.01 to 0.1%). The rearrangement joins TRDV2 to TRDJ1; D tentatively reads TRDD2 or TRDD3 (7 bases each). The CDR3 sequence is 17 residues long. The ends were cut back, 3 bases at V and 0 bases at J, with 19 bases in the middle. Per germline, CDR1 GEAIGNYY and CDR2 EKD. The CDR3 nucleotides are TGTGCCTGTGACTTCCTACTGGGGCCCTCTAACACCGATAAACTCATCTTT. It translates to CACDFLLGPSNTDKLIF.

This clone was recorded a few times. This rearrangement joins TRDV1 to TRDJ1; 12 bases are shared with TRDD3. The J gene is not listed in TCRdb, so it was assigned here from a DNA match to germline. The CDR3 contains 23 residues. In germline, CDR1 is TSWWSYY, CDR2 QGS. The J segment lost 7 bases and the V segment lost 0 bases, leaving 27 bases of the junction unmatched. The CDR3 DNA reads as TGTGCTCTTGGGGAACTGGATGCTTTCGGTCCGTACTGGGGGATACCAAATCGAACTAAACTCATCTTT. Its protein product is CALGELDAFGPYWGIPNRTKLIF.

This clone was counted between two and nine times. Mismatch with germline at one junction end may stem from a read error. V usage is TRDV2 and J usage is TRDJ1; 9 positions match TRDD3. Germline V gives CDR1 GEAIGNYY, CDR2 EKD. The CDR3 spans 15 residues. The CDR3 reads CACNTWGMYTDKLIF. The CDR3 DNA sequence: TGTGCCTGTAACACCTGGGGGATGTACACCGATAAACTCATCTTT.

Judged by abundance, this clone is large. Other DNA sequences in this sample translate to the same CDR3. The chain combines TRDV2 with TRDJ1; possibly TRDD2 for D (6 bases). V dropped 3 bases and J dropped 0 bases, with 16 bases sitting between them. The germline V gene encodes CDR1 GEAIGNYY and CDR2 EKD. CDR3 length: 16 residues. This CDR3 is CACDSLPALYTDKLIF. As DNA, the CDR3 is TGTGCCTGTGACTCCCTTCCCGCCCTGTACACCGATAAACTCATCTTT.